This TCR beta chain stems from a study of graft-versus-host responses after intestinal transplantation. About the study: In this cohort, recipients had multivisceral, liver-intestinal, or isolated intestinal transplants.

In the case of this clone: What it binds is not known.

Sequencing was performed with immunoSEQ multiplex PCR; in TCRdb, only in-frame clones are kept and a portion is missing. The table lists over 100,000 clones, 85% to 95% of them singletons, with 0.095% to 0.15% in the top ten. Study results and limitations: Patients with graft-donor T cell macrochimerism had high graft-versus-host to host-versus-graft clonal ratios in allografts.

Germline-derived CDR1 and CDR2 are SGDLS and YYNGEE. V was pared by 5 bases and J by 4 bases, with 7 bases of the junction left unmatched. The CDR3 is made up of 15 amino acids. The sample here was unstimulated CD4+ T cells sorted from spleen or lymph node cells, taken before intestinal transplant. This TCR came from a human donor who received an intestinal transplant. J is TRBJ1-5 and V is TRBV9, with 9 bases fitting TRBD1. This CDR3 is CASSSGQGRNQPQHF. The DNA for the CDR3 is TGTGCCAGCAGTTCCGGACAGGGGAGGAATCAGCCCCAGCATTTT.